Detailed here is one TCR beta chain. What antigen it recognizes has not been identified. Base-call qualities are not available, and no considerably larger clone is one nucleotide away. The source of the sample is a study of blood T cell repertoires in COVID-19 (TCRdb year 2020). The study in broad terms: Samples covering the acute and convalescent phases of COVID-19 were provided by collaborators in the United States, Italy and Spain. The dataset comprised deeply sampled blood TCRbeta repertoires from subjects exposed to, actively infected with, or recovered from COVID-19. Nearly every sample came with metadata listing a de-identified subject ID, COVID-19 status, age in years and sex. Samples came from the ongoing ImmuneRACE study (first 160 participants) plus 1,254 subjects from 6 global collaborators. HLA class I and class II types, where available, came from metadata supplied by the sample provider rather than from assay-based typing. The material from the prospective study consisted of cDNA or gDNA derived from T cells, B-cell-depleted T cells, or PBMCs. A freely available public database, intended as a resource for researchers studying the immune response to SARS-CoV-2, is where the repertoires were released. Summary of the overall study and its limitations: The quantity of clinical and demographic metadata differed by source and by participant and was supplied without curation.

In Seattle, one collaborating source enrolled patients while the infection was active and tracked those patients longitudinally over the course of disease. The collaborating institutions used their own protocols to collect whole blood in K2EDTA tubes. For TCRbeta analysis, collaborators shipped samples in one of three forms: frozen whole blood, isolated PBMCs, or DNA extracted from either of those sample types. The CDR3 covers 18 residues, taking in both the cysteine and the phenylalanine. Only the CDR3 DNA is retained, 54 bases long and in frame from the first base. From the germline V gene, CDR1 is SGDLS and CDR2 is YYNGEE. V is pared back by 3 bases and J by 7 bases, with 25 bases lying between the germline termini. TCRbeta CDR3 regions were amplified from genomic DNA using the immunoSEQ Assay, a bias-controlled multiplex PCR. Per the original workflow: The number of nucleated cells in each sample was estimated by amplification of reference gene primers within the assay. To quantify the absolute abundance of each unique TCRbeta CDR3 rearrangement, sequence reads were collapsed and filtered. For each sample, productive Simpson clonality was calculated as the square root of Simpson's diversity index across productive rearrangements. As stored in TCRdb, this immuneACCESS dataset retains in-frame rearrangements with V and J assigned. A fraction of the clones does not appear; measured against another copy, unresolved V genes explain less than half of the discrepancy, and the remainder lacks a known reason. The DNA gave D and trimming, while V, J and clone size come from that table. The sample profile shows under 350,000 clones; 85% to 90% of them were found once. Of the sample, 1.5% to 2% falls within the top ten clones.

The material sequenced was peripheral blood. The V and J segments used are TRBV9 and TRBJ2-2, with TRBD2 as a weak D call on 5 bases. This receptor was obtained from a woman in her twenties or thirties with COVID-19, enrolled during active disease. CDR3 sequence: CASSGIGSGDSEGGELFF. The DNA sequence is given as TGTGCCAGCAGCGGAATCGGGTCCGGCGATTCCGAGGGCGGGGAGCTGTTTTTT. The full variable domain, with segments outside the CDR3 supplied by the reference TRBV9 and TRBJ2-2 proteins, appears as DSGVTQTPKHLITATGQRVTLRCSPRSGDLSVYWYQQSLDQGLQFLIQYYNGEERAKGNILERFSAQQFPDLHSELNLSSLELGDSALYFCASSGIGSGDSEGGELFFGEGSRLTVL.